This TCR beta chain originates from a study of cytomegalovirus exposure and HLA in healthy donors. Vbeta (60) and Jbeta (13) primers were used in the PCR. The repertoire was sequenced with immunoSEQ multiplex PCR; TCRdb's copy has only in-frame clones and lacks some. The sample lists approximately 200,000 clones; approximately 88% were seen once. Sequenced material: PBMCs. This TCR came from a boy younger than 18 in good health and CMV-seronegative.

The CDR3 region is CASSLGSSGTTTDTQYF. The CDR3 DNA reads as TGTGCCAGCAGCCTGGGGTCTAGCGGGACGACCACAGATACGCAGTATTTT. This chain connects TRBV5-4 to TRBJ2-3; TRBD2 matches at 9 bases. The junction had 11 bases not matched to a gene; V was cut back by 4 bases and J by 2 bases. The CDR3 totals 17 residues. CDR1 and CDR2 from the germline V gene are SGHNT and YYREEE (reference sequence). The full variable domain, its missing parts supplied by reference TRBV5-4 and TRBJ2-3, is ETGVTQSPTHLIKTRGQQVTLRCSSQSGHNTVSWYQQALGQGPQFIFQYYREEENGRGNFPPRFSGLQFPNYSSELNVNALELDDSALYLCASSLGSSGTTTDTQYFGPGTRLTVL.